Following are 6 T cell receptor beta chains from one sample sequenced in a study of regulatory T cells in long-lasting Graves disease. As to time point: newly diagnosed GD, antithyroid drugs for less than 3 months. RNA extracted from PBMCs served as the sequencing template. Arm-PCR of CDR3 regions and iRepertoire HTBI primers were the basis on which TCR beta libraries were built. MiXCR, applied by TCRdb to the multiplex PCR reads, yields one record per CDR3 protein. The repertoire holds under 700,000 distinct CDR3 sequences, with 15% to 20% as singletons. This same sample was also part of a study on T cells in Graves' hyperthyroidism and ophthalmopathy.

The source material was peripheral blood mononuclear cells (PBMCs), sampled at new diagnosis, from a patient treated with antithyroid drugs. These receptors came from a woman aged 40-60 years with Graves disease.

This clonotype occurred a few times. This sequence joins TRBV11-3 and TRBJ2-7; no definite D call. Trimming pared 1 base from V and 1 base from J, leaving 8 bases between. Germline-derived CDR1 and CDR2 are SGHNT and YENEEA. This CDR3 contains 14 residues. CDR3 coding DNA: TGTGCCAGCAGCTTAGGCCCGGCTTCCTACGAGCAGTACTTC. Translated: CASSLGPASYEQYF.

This clonotype was found many times. The chain is built from TRBV24-1 and TRBJ1-5, with D uncertain. Germline CDR1 reads KGHDR; CDR2 reads SFDVKD. With 1 base removed from V and 3 bases from J, the gap between germline ends came to 6 bases. The CDR3 consists of 14 residues. The DNA for the CDR3 is TGTGCCACCAGTGATTTTCACAACAATCAGCCCCAGCATTTT. Translated: CATSDFHNNQPQHF.

The chain couples TRBV6-5 to TRBJ1-4; 7 bases are shared with TRBD1. The CDR3 runs 17 residues. CDR1 MNHEY and CDR2 SVGAGI come from the germline V gene. The ends lost 0 bases at V and 4 bases at J; junction bases unmatched: 8. CDR3 residues: CASSYSGRDSFNEKLFF. As DNA, the CDR3 is TGTGCCAGCAGTTACTCGGGCCGGGACAGTTTTAATGAAAAACTGTTTTTT.

This sequence joins TRBV5-1 and TRBJ2-5; D gene uncertain. Germline lookup yields CDR1 SGHRS and CDR2 YFSETQ. The CDR3 consists of 13 residues. The V gene lost 2 bases and the J gene lost 0 bases, with 5 bases spanning the gap. CDR3 in DNA: TGCGCCAGCAGCTTCGAATACCAAGAGACCCAGTACTTC. The encoded protein is CASSFEYQETQYF.

This rearrangement joins TRBV27 to TRBJ1-5, with no clear D. The CDR3 runs to 13 residues. V lost 2 bases and J lost 10, with 12 bases in between. The germline gives CDR1 MNHEY, CDR2 SMNVEV (reference sequence). For the CDR3, the DNA is TGTGCCAGCAGTTTAATCTTTTCGGATCCCCAGCATTTT. As protein: CASSLIFSDPQHF.

The chain couples TRBV7-9 to TRBJ1-2; maybe TRBD1 (5 bases). Germline loops: CDR1 SEHNR, CDR2 FQNEAQ (reference sequence). The CDR3 runs 15 residues. V dropped 5 bases and J dropped 4 bases, with 17 bases sitting between them. The CDR3 spells CASSGGTSQLYGYTF. The CDR3 DNA reads TGTGCCAGCAGCGGGGGGACTTCGCAACTCTATGGCTACACCTTC.